Listed below are T cell receptor beta chains from one sample, sequenced in a study of blood T cell repertoires in COVID-19. Profiled with immunoSEQ multiplex PCR; TCRdb holds only in-frame clones, not every one. The table has 160,000 or so clones, around 84% seen once. Sequenced: peripheral blood. The receptors shown here come from a woman aged 45-59 years with COVID-19, enrolled during active disease. Each CDR3 is given with its conserved first and last residue. A D gene is named only where the DNA matches it firmly. Clone size is shown for a subset of rows, as once, few, many or a class of expanded clone.

j_gene	d_gene	v_gene	abundance	CDR3aa	CDR3nt
TRBJ2-7	TRBD1	TRBV10-3	once	CAISEPRTGRYEQYF	TGTGCCATCAGTGAGCCCCGGACAGGTCGATACGAGCAGTACTTC
TRBJ1-2	-	TRBV7-6	-	CASSARPNGGLANYGYTF	TGTGCCAGCAGCGCGAGGCCGAATGGGGGGTTAGCTAACTATGGCTACACCTTC
TRBJ1-4	TRBD1	TRBV28	-	CASSLDRDEKLFF	TGTGCCAGCAGTTTGGACAGGGACGAAAAACTGTTTTTT
TRBJ2-2	TRBD1	TRBV3-1/TRBV3-2	-	CASRDRGNRAGELFF	TGTGCCAGCAGGGACAGGGGAAATAGGGCCGGGGAGCTGTTTTTT
TRBJ2-1	-	TRBV7-2	once	CASSLAQQGRQFF	TGTGCCAGCAGCTTAGCGCAACAGGGAAGGCAGTTCTTC
TRBJ1-2	-	TRBV27	-	CASSTGSLDGYTF	TGTGCCAGCAGCACCGGGAGCCTGGATGGCTACACCTTC
TRBJ2-2	TRBD1	TRBV5-6	-	CASSGGQVYTGELFF	TGTGCCAGCAGCGGAGGACAGGTCTACACCGGGGAGCTGTTTTTT
TRBJ1-2	TRBD1	TRBV2	-	CAERQGLNYGYTF	TGTGCCGAAAGACAGGGGCTTAACTATGGCTACACCTTC
TRBJ2-2	TRBD1	TRBV5-4	-	CASSLARGTGGVGELFF	TGTGCCAGCAGCTTGGCTCGGGGGACAGGGGGCGTCGGGGAGCTGTTTTTT
TRBJ2-5	-	TRBV7-3	-	CASSLGQKETQYF	TGTGCCAGCAGCTTAGGACAGAAAGAGACCCAGTACTTC
TRBJ2-7	TRBD1	TRBV6-5	-	CASTLGQRAYEQYF	TGTGCCAGCACCTTGGGACAGCGAGCCTACGAGCAGTACTTC
TRBJ1-4	-	TRBV25-1	few	CASSDSRNRGLFF	TGTGCCAGCAGTGATTCCCGGAACCGCGGGCTGTTTTTT
TRBJ1-3	TRBD1	TRBV11-2	few	CASGTGGYSGNTIYF	TGTGCCAGCGGAACAGGGGGTTACTCTGGAAACACCATATATTTT
TRBJ2-1	TRBD2	TRBV11-2	-	CASSPYSRTSGGVDNEQFF	TGTGCCAGCAGCCCGTATTCTCGGACTAGCGGGGGGGTAGACAATGAGCAGTTCTTC
TRBJ1-5	-	TRBV6-6	-	CASSSLTVLSNQPQHF	TGTGCCAGCAGTTCCCTAACGGTTCTAAGCAATCAGCCCCAGCATTTT
TRBJ2-3	TRBD2	TRBV27	-	CASSPKAGVTDTQYF	TGTGCCAGCAGTCCTAAAGCGGGGGTCACAGATACGCAGTATTTT
TRBJ2-5	TRBD1	TRBV5-1	-	CASSAGQGRETQYF	TGCGCCAGCAGCGCGGGACAGGGCCGGGAGACCCAGTACTTC
TRBJ1-2	TRBD1	TRBV3-1/TRBV3-2	few	CASSQGTGHYGYTF	TGTGCCAGCAGCCAAGGGACAGGGCACTATGGCTACACCTTC
TRBJ2-3	-	TRBV3-1/TRBV3-2	-	CASSLRAPPDTQYF	TGTGCCAGCAGCCTCCGAGCCCCCCCAGATACGCAGTATTTT
TRBJ2-7	-	TRBV7-2	-	CASSLVGGYEQYF	TGTGCCAGCAGCTTAGTAGGGGGTTACGAGCAGTACTTC
TRBJ1-4	TRBD1	TRBV11-2	-	CASRRDRRLEKLFF	TGTGCCAGCAGACGGGACAGGCGCCTCGAAAAACTGTTTTTT
TRBJ2-6	-	TRBV4-2	-	CASSLDRSAGGANVLTF	TGTGCCAGCAGCCTCGACAGGTCCGCTGGTGGGGCCAACGTCCTGACTTTC
TRBJ1-1	TRBD1	TRBV19	-	CASSITGGTEAFF	TGTGCCAGTAGTATAACAGGGGGAACTGAAGCTTTCTTT
TRBJ1-1	-	TRBV19	-	CASSNRESLNTEAFF	TGTGCCAGTAGTAACCGAGAATCTTTGAACACTGAAGCTTTCTTT
TRBJ1-5	TRBD1	TRBV30	-	CAWQTGSNQPQHF	TGTGCCTGGCAGACAGGGAGCAATCAGCCCCAGCATTTT
TRBJ2-7	TRBD2	TRBV4-2	-	CASSQEVAGAYEQYF	TGTGCCAGCAGCCAAGAGGTAGCGGGGGCCTACGAGCAGTACTTC
TRBJ1-2	TRBD1	TRBV27	-	CASSSAGQAGYGYTF	TGTGCCAGCAGTTCCGCGGGACAGGCGGGCTATGGCTACACCTTC